Below are 32 T cell receptor beta chains sequenced from a single sample in a study of blood T cell repertoires in COVID-19. Only in-frame clones appear in the TCRdb table, and some are missing; sequencing was by immunoSEQ multiplex PCR. Here the sample spans approximately 400,000 clones, about nine tenths being singletons. The sample comprised PBMCs or T cells enriched from blood (not recorded which). The receptors originated from a woman aged 40-49 years who had been exposed to COVID-19.

This clone was counted once. This rearrangement joins TRBV6-6 to TRBJ2-1; D possibly corresponds to TRBD2 (5 bases). The CDR3 has 12 amino acids. The ends were cut back, 5 bases at V and 12 bases at J, with 14 bases in the middle. Germline CDR1 is MNHNY and CDR2 is SVGAGI (reference sequence). The CDR3 nucleotides read TGTGCCAGCAGTGACTTTAGGGAGTGGCAGTTCTTC. Translation: CASSDFREWQFF.

The chain recombines TRBV16 with TRBJ1-1; D is uncertain. This CDR3 spans 13 amino acids. Per germline, CDR1 KGHSY and CDR2 FQNENV. The ends were cut back, 0 bases at V and 10 bases at J, with 12 bases in the middle. CDR3 residues: CASSQSGVPGAFF. The CDR3 coding sequence is TGTGCCAGCAGCCAATCCGGAGTTCCTGGAGCTTTCTTT.

The gene calls are TRBV24-1 and TRBJ1-2; 7 nucleotides align to TRBD1. Germline trimming cut 3 bases from V and 0 bases from J; bases unmatched to any gene: 6. Germline V gene lookup returns CDR1 KGHDR and CDR2 SFDVKD. CDR3 length equals 16 residues. The CDR3 reads CATSDPGTEANYGYTF. As DNA, the CDR3 is TGTGCCACCAGTGATCCCGGGACAGAAGCTAACTATGGCTACACCTTC.

The CDR3 nucleotides read TGTGCTAGTGGTTTGGGAGACAGGGTCCAAGAGACCCAGTACTTC. Its protein is CASGLGDRVQETQYF. V gene TRBV12-5 combines with J gene TRBJ2-5, with 7 bases that match TRBD1. V was clipped by 1 base and J by 1 base; unmatched bases: 3. The germline gives CDR1 LGHNT, CDR2 FRNRAP. This CDR3 is built from 15 residues.

V usage is TRBV5-4 and J usage is TRBJ2-1; D may be TRBD1 (5 bases). Germline lookup yields CDR1 SGHNT and CDR2 YYREEE (reference sequence). CDR3 size: 13 residues. Trimming took off 4 bases at V and 10 bases at J, with 15 bases between the two ends. Here the CDR3 reads CASSPRTSLEQFF. The DNA of the CDR3 is TGTGCCAGCAGCCCCAGGACAAGTCTGGAGCAGTTCTTC.

The J gene is TRBJ1-2, the V gene TRBV10-3, with D possibly matching TRBD1 (5 bases). The germline V and J ends were trimmed by 6 bases and 2 bases, with 7 bases remaining between them. This CDR3 is built from 12 residues. Germline V gene sequence: CDR1 ENHRY, CDR2 SYGVKD. The CDR3 reads CAIRQGNYGYTF. In nucleotides, the CDR3 is TGTGCCATCAGGCAGGGAAACTATGGCTACACCTTC.

The chain joins TRBV9 to TRBJ2-3; 7 positions match TRBD2. Losses at the gene ends were 0 bases for V and 2 bases for J; bases not matched to a gene: 9. Germline V gene lookup returns CDR1 SGDLS and CDR2 YYNGEE. This CDR3 contains 17 residues. CDR3 nucleotides: TGTGCCAGCAGCGTAGGACTAGCCGGGACTTACACAGATACGCAGTATTTT. Translation: CASSVGLAGTYTDTQYF.

The chain has TRBV3-1 (or the pseudogene TRBV3-2) and TRBJ1-2; D may be TRBD1 (5 bases). Germline V lookup: CDR1 LGHDT, CDR2 YNNKEL (reference sequence). CDR3 size: 14 residues. Trimming cost V 2 bases and J 6 bases, with 13 bases left between them. Here the CDR3 reads CASSQFQGSHGYTF. CDR3 DNA sequence: TGTGCCAGCAGCCAATTTCAGGGATCCCATGGCTACACCTTC.

This chain links TRBV24-1 with TRBJ1-2; TRBD1 aligns across 7 bases. The junction had 6 bases not matched to a gene; V was cut back by 2 bases and J by 1 base. The CDR3 sequence is 16 residues long. From germline, CDR1 is KGHDR and CDR2 SFDVKD. The CDR3 protein is CATSDSTGASNYGYTF. CDR3 sequence (DNA): TGTGCCACCAGTGATTCCACAGGGGCGAGTAACTATGGCTACACCTTC.

The V gene is TRBV7-8, the J gene TRBJ1-3; D not certain. The germline V gene has CDR1 SGHVS and CDR2 FQNEAQ. V gave up 3 bases and J gave up 4 bases, with 10 bases separating them. The CDR3 runs 14 residues. CDR3: CASSFSGRGNTIYF. The CDR3 DNA reads TGTGCCAGCAGCTTCTCGGGGAGGGGAAACACCATATATTTT.

V and J are TRBV5-8 and TRBJ2-3; possible D gene TRBD1, 5 bases. This CDR3 has 16 amino acids. V was cut by 5 bases and J by 1 base, with 17 bases left in between. The germline CDR1 and CDR2 sequences are SGHTS and YDEGEE. DNA of the CDR3: TGTGCCAGCAGGCTTGGGGCCTTCCCCGGCACAGATACGCAGTATTTT. Encoded protein: CASRLGAFPGTDTQYF.

This sequence joins TRBV2 and TRBJ2-6; tentatively, D is TRBD2 (7 bases). Germline V lookup: CDR1 SNHLY, CDR2 FYNNEI. V lost 8 bases, J lost 2 bases, and 13 bases lay in between. The CDR3 runs to 15 residues. The CDR3 sequence: CASFGEGAGANVLTF. In nucleotides, the CDR3 is TGTGCCAGCTTCGGGGAGGGGGCTGGGGCCAACGTCCTGACTTTC. Using reference TRBV2 and TRBJ2-6 for the parts outside the CDR3, the full variable domain is EPEVTQTPSHQVTQMGQEVILRCVPISNHLYFYWYRQILGQKVEFLVSFYNNEISEKSEIFDDQFSVERPDGSNFTLKIRSTKLEDSAMYFCASFGEGAGANVLTFGAGSRLTVL.

The chain uses TRBV18 and TRBJ1-5; D unclear. The V gene lost 5 bases and the J gene lost 5 bases, with 13 bases spanning the gap. In germline, CDR1 is KGHSH, CDR2 LQKENI. The CDR3 is 14 amino acids. CDR3 sequence: CASSGGGRDQPQHF. In nucleotides, the CDR3 is TGTGCCAGCTCAGGAGGAGGTAGGGATCAGCCCCAGCATTTT.

A note on this clone: This specimen includes other DNA sequences encoding the same CDR3. J is TRBJ1-1 and V is TRBV27; weak D call: TRBD1 (5 bases). V dropped 3 bases and J dropped 3 bases, with 8 bases sitting between them. Germline CDR1 reads MNHEY; CDR2 reads SMNVEV (reference sequence). The CDR3 has 13 amino acids. CDR3: CASSLGGDTEAFF. The CDR3 DNA reads as TGTGCCAGCAGTTTGGGGGGGGACACTGAAGCTTTCTTT.

The chain uses TRBV6-4 and TRBJ2-1, with D perhaps TRBD2 (6 bases). The V gene's germline CDR1 is MRHNA and CDR2 SNTAGT. V was shortened by 3 bases and J by 8 bases, with 17 bases between the two germline ends. CDR3 length equals 15 residues. The CDR3 region is CASSDAGTPFHEQFF. In nucleotides, the CDR3 is TGTGCCAGCAGTGATGCCGGGACTCCGTTCCATGAGCAGTTCTTC.

The V call is TRBV5-4, the J call TRBJ2-2; D is unclear. Deletions cut 4 bases from V and 3 bases from J, with 4 bases between. The CDR3 length is 12 residues. CDR1 is SGHNT, CDR2 YYREEE, per germline (reference sequence). This CDR3 reads CASSVDTGELFF. CDR3 nucleotide sequence: TGTGCCAGCAGCGTCGACACCGGGGAGCTGTTTTTT.

The gene calls are TRBV5-4 and TRBJ2-3, with TRBD1 identical over 9 bases. The CDR3 is 15 amino acids. Germline CDR1 is SGHNT and CDR2 is YYREEE (reference sequence). V gave up 4 bases and J gave up 3 bases; unmatched junction bases: 6. CDR3 bases: TGTGCCAGCAGCATGCGGACAGGGGCTACAGATACGCAGTATTTT. Translation gives CASSMRTGATDTQYF.

The V call is TRBV18, the J call TRBJ2-3, with TRBD1 as a possible D gene (6 bases). From germline, CDR1 is KGHSH and CDR2 LQKENI. The CDR3 spans 14 residues. V was cut by 6 bases and J by 5 bases, with 15 bases left in between. The CDR3 sequence: CASSRTASIDTQYF. DNA for the CDR3: TGTGCCAGCTCGAGGACAGCCAGTATAGATACGCAGTATTTT.

This clone was picked up one time. CDR3 coding DNA: TGTGCCAGCAGCGTAGGAGCGCCCGGACAGGGGACAAGAAACACCATATATTTT. Protein product: CASSVGAPGQGTRNTIYF. V gene TRBV9 combines with J gene TRBJ1-3; 9 bases are a match to TRBD1. CDR3 size: 18 residues. The germline CDR1 and CDR2 sequences are SGDLS and YYNGEE. V was clipped by 0 bases and J by 5 bases; unmatched bases: 12.

The chain joins TRBV7-9 to TRBJ1-3; unclear D gene. This CDR3 region has 15 residues. Trimming pared 5 bases from V and 0 bases from J, leaving 11 bases between. Looked up from germline, CDR1 is SEHNR and CDR2 is FQNEAQ (reference sequence). In DNA, the CDR3 is TGTGCCAGCAGCCCCCAGGTGTTCTCTGGAAACACCATATATTTT. It translates to CASSPQVFSGNTIYF. Full variable domain (outside the CDR3, taken from reference TRBV7-9 and TRBJ1-3): DTGVSQNPRHKITKRGQNVTFRCDPISEHNRLYWYRQTLGQGPEFLTYFQNEAQLEKSRLLSDRFSAERPKGSFSTLEIQRTEQGDSAMYLCASSPQVFSGNTIYFGEGSWLTVV.

CDR3 region: CASSQRTGGATEAFF. CDR3 sequence (DNA): TGTGCCAGCAGCCAACGTACAGGGGGCGCGACTGAAGCTTTCTTT. The chain combines TRBV14 with TRBJ1-1; 9 bases align to TRBD1. This CDR3 comprises 15 residues. The germline CDR1 and CDR2 sequences are SGHDN and FVKESK. Trimming at V came to 2 bases and at J to 5 bases, leaving 6 bases not matched to a gene.

The chain links TRBV7-9 to TRBJ1-6; no clear D. The CDR3 consists of 13 residues. Germline lookup yields CDR1 SEHNR and CDR2 FQNEAQ (reference sequence). Trimming stripped 3 bases from V and 10 bases from J, with 10 bases between. The CDR3 coding sequence is TGTGCCAGCAGCTTGCCGGGTCGATCACCCCTCCACTTT. This encodes CASSLPGRSPLHF.

V gene TRBV5-1 combines with J gene TRBJ1-1, with 7 bases fitting TRBD1. The CDR3 is made up of 14 amino acids. Germline V gene lookup returns CDR1 SGHRS and CDR2 YFSETQ. V shed 5 bases and J 3 bases; nucleotides not matched to a gene: 7. CDR3 residues: CASSRGTDDTEAFF. CDR3 nucleotide sequence: TGCGCCAGCAGTCGGGGGACAGATGACACTGAAGCTTTCTTT.

The chain joins TRBV7-9 to TRBJ1-6; TRBD1 matches at 7 bases. The length of the CDR3 is 14 residues. CDR1 is SEHNR and CDR2 is FQNEAQ in the germline V gene (reference sequence). J lost 9 bases, V lost 5 bases, and 7 bases had no gene match. This chain's CDR3 is CASSTDRVLSPLHF. CDR3 DNA sequence: TGTGCCAGCAGCACCGACAGGGTTCTTTCACCCCTCCACTTT. The full variable domain, rest sourced from reference TRBV7-9 and TRBJ1-6, is DTGVSQNPRHKITKRGQNVTFRCDPISEHNRLYWYRQTLGQGPEFLTYFQNEAQLEKSRLLSDRFSAERPKGSFSTLEIQRTEQGDSAMYLCASSTDRVLSPLHFGNGTRLTVT.

The chain is built from TRBV5-1 and TRBJ2-5; TRBD2 is a possible D gene (6 bases). CDR3 length: 14 amino acids. CDR1 SGHRS and CDR2 YFSETQ come from the germline V gene. The ends were cut back, 4 bases at V and 4 bases at J, with 14 bases in the middle. For the CDR3, the DNA is TGCGCCAGCAGCCAACTAGCTGGGGGAGAGACCCAGTACTTC. It translates to CASSQLAGGETQYF.

The chain has TRBV6-2 or TRBV6-3 and TRBJ1-3; tentatively, D is TRBD1 (6 bases). CDR1 and CDR2 (germline): MNHEY, SVGEGT. Trimming left V 2 bases short and J 4 bases short, with 15 bases between. CDR3 length equals 16 residues. The chain's CDR3 is CASSYRRAGTGNTIYF. The DNA of the CDR3 is TGTGCCAGCAGTTACCGTCGGGCAGGGACAGGAAACACCATATATTTT.

The V call is TRBV20-1, the J call TRBJ2-1; perhaps TRBD1 as D (5 bases). Germline assignment: CDR1 DFQATT and CDR2 SNEGSKA (reference sequence). This CDR3 spans 15 amino acids. V was cut by 3 bases and J by 6 bases, with 18 bases left in between. Written as DNA, the CDR3 is TGCAGTGCTAGTCAGGGTTCGGTCGAAGGCAATGAGCAGTTCTTC. Translation: CSASQGSVEGNEQFF.

The chain carries TRBV29-1 and TRBJ2-7; TRBD1 might be the D (6 bases). The ends were cut back, 4 bases at V and 7 bases at J, with 14 bases in the middle. CDR3 length: 12 residues. Per germline, CDR1 SQVTM and CDR2 ANQGSEA. The CDR3 DNA reads as TGCAGCGTTGGTTTGGGACAACGTGAGCAGTACTTC. Translating it yields CSVGLGQREQYF.

The chain couples TRBV5-1 to TRBJ2-1, with a possible D match to TRBD1 (6 bases). Germline CDR1 and CDR2: SGHRS and YFSETQ. This CDR3 has 15 amino acids. Trimming took off 3 bases at V and 3 bases at J, with 13 bases between the two ends. The CDR3 reads CASSSRVGGYNEQFF. The CDR3, as DNA: TGCGCCAGCAGCTCCAGGGTAGGGGGCTACAATGAGCAGTTCTTC.

The chain uses TRBV5-6 and TRBJ1-2; D might be TRBD1 (6 bases). The CDR3 loop spans 12 amino acids. The V end lost 4 bases, the J end lost 8 bases, and 12 bases lay between the germline ends. CDR1 is SGHDT and CDR2 is YYEEEE in the germline V gene. CDR3 region: CASSRRTAGYTF. In DNA form, the CDR3 reads TGTGCCAGCAGCAGGAGGACAGCGGGCTACACCTTC.

This clone was observed at least ten times. The CDR3 DNA follows: TGTGCCAGCAGCCGTGAGACAGGGCCGGGTGAAAAACTGTTTTTT. Translation: CASSRETGPGEKLFF. The V call is TRBV7-2, the J call TRBJ1-4, with 7 bases identical to TRBD1. Germline trimming cut 5 bases from V and 7 bases from J; bases unmatched to any gene: 10. Looked up from germline, CDR1 is SGHTA and CDR2 is FQGNSA. There are 15 residues in the CDR3.

The J gene is TRBJ1-6, the V gene TRBV30; D gene unclear. V dropped 0 bases and J dropped 10 bases, with 13 bases sitting between them. Germline assignment: CDR1 GTSNPN and CDR2 SVGIG (reference sequence). The CDR3 runs to 14 residues. For the CDR3, the DNA is TGTGCCTGGAGTGTACGGAACGGGGAATCACCCCTCCACTTT. Its translation is CAWSVRNGESPLHF.